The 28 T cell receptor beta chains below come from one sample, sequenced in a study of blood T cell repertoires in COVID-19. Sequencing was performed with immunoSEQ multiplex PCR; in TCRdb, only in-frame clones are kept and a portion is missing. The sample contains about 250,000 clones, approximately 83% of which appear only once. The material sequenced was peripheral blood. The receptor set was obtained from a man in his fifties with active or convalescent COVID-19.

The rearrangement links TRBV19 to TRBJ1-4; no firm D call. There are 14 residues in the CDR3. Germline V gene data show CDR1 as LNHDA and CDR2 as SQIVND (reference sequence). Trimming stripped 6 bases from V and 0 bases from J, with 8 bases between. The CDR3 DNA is TGTGCCAGTAGCTTGACTGCAACTAATGAAAAACTGTTTTTT. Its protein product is CASSLTATNEKLFF. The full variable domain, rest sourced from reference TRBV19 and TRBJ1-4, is DGGITQSPKYLFRKEGQNVTLSCEQNLNHDAMYWYRQDPGQGLRLIYYSQIVNDFQKGDIAEGYSVSREKKESFPLTVTSAQKNPTAFYLCASSLTATNEKLFFGSGTQLSVL.

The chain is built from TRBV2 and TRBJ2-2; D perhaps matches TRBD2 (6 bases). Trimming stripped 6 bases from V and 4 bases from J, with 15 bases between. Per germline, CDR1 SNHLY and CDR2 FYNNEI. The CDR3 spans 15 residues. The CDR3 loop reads CASSPGGVVTGELFF. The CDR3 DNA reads TGTGCCAGCAGCCCCGGCGGGGTCGTCACCGGGGAGCTGTTTTTT.

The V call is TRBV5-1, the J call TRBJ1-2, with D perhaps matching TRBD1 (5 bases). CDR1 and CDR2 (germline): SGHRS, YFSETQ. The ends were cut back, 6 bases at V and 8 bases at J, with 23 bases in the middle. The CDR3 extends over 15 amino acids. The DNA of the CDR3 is TGCGCCAGCACCCCAGGGCTTCCCTCTTTGGGCGGCTACACCTTC. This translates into CASTPGLPSLGGYTF.

The CDR3 reads CASSLTGVPNQPQHF. The CDR3 DNA follows: TGTGCCAGCAGCTTGACAGGAGTCCCCAATCAGCCCCAGCATTTT. This sequence joins TRBV11-2 and TRBJ1-5; perhaps TRBD1 as D (6 bases). Per the germline V gene, CDR1 is SGHAT and CDR2 is FQNNGV. The CDR3 extends over 15 amino acids. Trimming removed 3 bases from V and 3 bases from J, with 12 bases in between.

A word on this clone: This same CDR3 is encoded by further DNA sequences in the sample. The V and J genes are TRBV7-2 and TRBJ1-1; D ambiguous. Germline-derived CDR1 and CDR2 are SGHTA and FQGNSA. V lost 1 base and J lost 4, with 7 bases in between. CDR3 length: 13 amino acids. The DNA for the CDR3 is TGTGCCAGCAGCTTAGAGGAGTTCACTGAAGCTTTCTTT. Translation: CASSLEEFTEAFF.

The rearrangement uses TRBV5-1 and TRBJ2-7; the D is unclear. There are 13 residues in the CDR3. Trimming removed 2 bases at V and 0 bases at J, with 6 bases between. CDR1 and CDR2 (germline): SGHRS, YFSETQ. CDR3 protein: CASSFGDSYEQYF. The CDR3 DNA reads TGCGCCAGCAGCTTTGGAGACTCCTACGAGCAGTACTTC.

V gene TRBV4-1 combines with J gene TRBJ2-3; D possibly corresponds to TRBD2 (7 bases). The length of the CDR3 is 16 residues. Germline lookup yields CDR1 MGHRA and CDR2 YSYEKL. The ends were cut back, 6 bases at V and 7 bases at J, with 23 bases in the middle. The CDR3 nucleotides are TGCGCCAGCAGGGGGGAGCGGCGGGGGCTCATATATACGCAGTATTTT. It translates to CASRGERRGLIYTQYF.

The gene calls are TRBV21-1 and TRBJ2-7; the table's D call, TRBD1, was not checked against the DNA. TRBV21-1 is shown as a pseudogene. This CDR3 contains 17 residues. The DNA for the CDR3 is TGTGCCAGCAGCAAAGGGACAGAAAACAATATGTACTACGAGCAGTACTTC. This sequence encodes CASSKGTENNMYYEQYF.

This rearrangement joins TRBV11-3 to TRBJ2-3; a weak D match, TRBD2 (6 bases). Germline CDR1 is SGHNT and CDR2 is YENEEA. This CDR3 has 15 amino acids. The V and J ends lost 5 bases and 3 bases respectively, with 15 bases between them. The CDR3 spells CASSPGTGRTDTQYF. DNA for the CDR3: TGTGCCAGCAGCCCTGGGACGGGGAGGACAGATACGCAGTATTTT.

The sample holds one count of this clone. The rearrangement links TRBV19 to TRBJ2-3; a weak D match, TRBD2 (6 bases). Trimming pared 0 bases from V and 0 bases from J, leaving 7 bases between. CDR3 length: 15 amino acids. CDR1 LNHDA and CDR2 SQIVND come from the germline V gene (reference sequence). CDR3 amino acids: CASSIEAGSTDTQYF. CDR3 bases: TGTGCCAGTAGTATAGAGGCGGGGAGCACAGATACGCAGTATTTT.

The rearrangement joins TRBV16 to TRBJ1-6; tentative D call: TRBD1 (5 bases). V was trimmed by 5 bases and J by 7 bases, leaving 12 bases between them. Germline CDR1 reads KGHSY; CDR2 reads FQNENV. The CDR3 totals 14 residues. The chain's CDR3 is CASSAGNSNSPLHF. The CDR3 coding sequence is TGTGCCAGCAGCGCAGGGAATTCGAATTCACCCCTCCACTTT.

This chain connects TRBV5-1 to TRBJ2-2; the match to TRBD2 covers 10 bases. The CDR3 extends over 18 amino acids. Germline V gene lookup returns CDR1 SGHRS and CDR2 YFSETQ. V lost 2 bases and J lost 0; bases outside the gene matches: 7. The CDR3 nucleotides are TGCGCCAGCAGCTTCACCCTAGCGGGGGCGACGAACACCGGGGAGCTGTTTTTT. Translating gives CASSFTLAGATNTGELFF.

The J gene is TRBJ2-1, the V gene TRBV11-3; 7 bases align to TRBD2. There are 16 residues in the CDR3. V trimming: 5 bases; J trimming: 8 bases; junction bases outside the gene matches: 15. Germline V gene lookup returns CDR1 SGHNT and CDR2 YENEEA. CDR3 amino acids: CASSPRSQRGFHEQFF. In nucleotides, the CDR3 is TGTGCCAGCAGCCCTAGGAGCCAGCGGGGCTTCCATGAGCAGTTCTTC.

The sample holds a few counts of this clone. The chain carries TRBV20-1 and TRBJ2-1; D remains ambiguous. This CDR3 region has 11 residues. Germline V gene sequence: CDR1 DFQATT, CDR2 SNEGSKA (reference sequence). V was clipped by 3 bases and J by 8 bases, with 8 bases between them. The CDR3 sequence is CSASEFDEQFF. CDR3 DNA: TGCAGTGCTAGCGAGTTCGATGAGCAGTTCTTC.

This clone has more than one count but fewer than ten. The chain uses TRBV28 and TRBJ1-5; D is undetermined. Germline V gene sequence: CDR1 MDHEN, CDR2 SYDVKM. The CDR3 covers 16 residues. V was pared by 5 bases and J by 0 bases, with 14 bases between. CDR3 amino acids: CASSRGRGYSNQPQHF. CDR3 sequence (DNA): TGTGCCAGCAGTCGAGGGAGAGGGTATAGCAATCAGCCCCAGCATTTT.

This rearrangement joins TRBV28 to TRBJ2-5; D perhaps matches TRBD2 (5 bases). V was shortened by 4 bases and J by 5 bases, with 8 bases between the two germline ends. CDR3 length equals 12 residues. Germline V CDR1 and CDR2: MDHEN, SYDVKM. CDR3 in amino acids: CASSSAEETQYF. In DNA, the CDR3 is TGTGCCAGCAGTTCAGCGGAGGAGACCCAGTACTTC.

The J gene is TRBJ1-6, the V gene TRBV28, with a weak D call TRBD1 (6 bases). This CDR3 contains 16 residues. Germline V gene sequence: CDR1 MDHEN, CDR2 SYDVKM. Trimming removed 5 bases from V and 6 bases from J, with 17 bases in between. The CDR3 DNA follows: TGTGCCAGCAGTGAGCCCCTGGGACAAGGTAATTCACCCCTCCACTTT. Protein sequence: CASSEPLGQGNSPLHF.

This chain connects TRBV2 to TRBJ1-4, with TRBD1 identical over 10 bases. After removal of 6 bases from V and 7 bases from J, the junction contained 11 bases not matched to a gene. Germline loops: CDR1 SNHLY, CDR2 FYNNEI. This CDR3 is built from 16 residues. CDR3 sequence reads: CASSRFDRGLGEKLFF. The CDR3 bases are TGTGCCAGCAGCCGCTTTGACAGGGGGCTAGGTGAAAAACTGTTTTTT.

The CDR3 protein is CAWRQGFEQYF. CDR3 nucleotides: TGTGCCTGGCGTCAGGGATTCGAGCAGTACTTC. The gene calls are TRBV30 and TRBJ2-7; possible D gene TRBD1, 5 bases. The germline gives CDR1 GTSNPN, CDR2 SVGIG (reference sequence). Trimming stripped 5 bases from V and 6 bases from J, with 11 bases between. The CDR3 consists of 11 residues.

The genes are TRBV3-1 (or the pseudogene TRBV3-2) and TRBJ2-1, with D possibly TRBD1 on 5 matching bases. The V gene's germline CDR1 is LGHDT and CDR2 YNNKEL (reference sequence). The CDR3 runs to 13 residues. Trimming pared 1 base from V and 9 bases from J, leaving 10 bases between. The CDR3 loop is CASSQVRAIEQFF. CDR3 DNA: TGTGCCAGCAGCCAAGTCAGGGCGATTGAGCAGTTCTTC.

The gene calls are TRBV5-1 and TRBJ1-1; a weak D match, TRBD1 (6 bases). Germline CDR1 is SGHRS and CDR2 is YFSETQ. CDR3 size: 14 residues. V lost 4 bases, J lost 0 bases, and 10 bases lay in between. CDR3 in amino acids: CASSQSGVNTEAFF. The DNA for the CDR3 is TGCGCCAGCAGCCAGTCAGGGGTGAACACTGAAGCTTTCTTT.

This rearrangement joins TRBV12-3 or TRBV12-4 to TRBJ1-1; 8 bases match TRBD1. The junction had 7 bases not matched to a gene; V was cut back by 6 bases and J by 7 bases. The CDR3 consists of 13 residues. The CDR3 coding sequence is TGTGCCAGCAGGATGATACAGGGGGGTGAAGCTTTCTTT. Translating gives CASRMIQGGEAFF.

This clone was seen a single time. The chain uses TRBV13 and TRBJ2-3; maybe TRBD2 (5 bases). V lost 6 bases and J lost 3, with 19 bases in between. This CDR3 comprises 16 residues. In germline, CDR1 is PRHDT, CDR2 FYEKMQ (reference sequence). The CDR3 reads CASRPDRGEQTDTQYF. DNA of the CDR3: TGTGCCAGCAGACCGGACCGGGGAGAACAGACAGATACGCAGTATTTT.

CDR3 nucleotide sequence: TGCGCCAGCAGCTCGCCTCGGGTGGGACTAGCGGGGGAGCCGTACCAATCTACTCAAGAGACCCAGTACTTC. It codes for CASSSPRVGLAGEPYQSTQETQYF. The V and J genes are TRBV5-1 and TRBJ2-5; 14 bases fit TRBD2. The CDR3 has 24 residues. Germline assignment: CDR1 SGHRS and CDR2 YFSETQ. V dropped 3 bases and J dropped 2; count of bases not matched to a gene: 27.

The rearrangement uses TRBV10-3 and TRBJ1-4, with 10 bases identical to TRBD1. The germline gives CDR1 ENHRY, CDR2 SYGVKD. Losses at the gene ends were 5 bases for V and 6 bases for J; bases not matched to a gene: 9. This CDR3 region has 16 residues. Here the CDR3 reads CAISRQGAGEDEKLFF. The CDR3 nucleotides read TGTGCCATCAGTAGACAGGGGGCCGGTGAGGATGAAAAACTGTTTTTT.

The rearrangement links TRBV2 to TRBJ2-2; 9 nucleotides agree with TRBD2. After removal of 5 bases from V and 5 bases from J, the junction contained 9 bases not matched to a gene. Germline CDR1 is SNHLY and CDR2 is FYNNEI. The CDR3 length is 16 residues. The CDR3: CASSPFRGGGTGELFF. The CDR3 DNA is TGTGCCAGCAGTCCCTTCCGCGGGGGGGGTACCGGGGAGCTGTTTTTT.

This CDR3 is CASSVVPSGGARNEQFF. DNA of the CDR3: TGTGCCAGCAGCGTAGTTCCTAGCGGGGGGGCTCGCAATGAGCAGTTCTTC. The rearrangement joins TRBV9 to TRBJ2-1; 12 nucleotides align to TRBD2. The CDR3 is made up of 17 amino acids. The trim removed 0 bases at V and 6 bases at J, leaving 7 bases unmatched. Germline CDR1 and CDR2: SGDLS and YYNGEE.

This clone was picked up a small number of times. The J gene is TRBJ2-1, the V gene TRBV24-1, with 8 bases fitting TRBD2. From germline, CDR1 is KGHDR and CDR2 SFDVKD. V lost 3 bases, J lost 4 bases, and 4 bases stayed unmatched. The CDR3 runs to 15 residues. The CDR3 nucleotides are TGTGCCACCAGTGATCCGGGGGGGAATTACAATGAGCAGTTCTTC. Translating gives CATSDPGGNYNEQFF.